A selection of T cell receptor beta chains follows, all from one sample in a study of cytomegalovirus exposure and HLA in healthy donors. The assay was immunoSEQ multiplex PCR, and TCRdb's table has in-frame clones only and misses some. The sample contains approximately 73,000 clones, 75% of which appear only once. The sequencing input was PBMCs. These receptors were obtained from a man between 65 and 80 years old in good health and CMV-seronegative. CDR3s include the opening cysteine and the closing phenylalanine or tryptophan. The size field is filled for only some rows; it gives once, few, many or a size class.

v_call	clone_size	cdr3_aa
TRBV7-2	-	CASSLDGGGNPYEQYF
TRBV28	-	CASGALGVALTGELFF
TRBV6-6	-	CASSYARQGNEQYF
TRBV5-4	-	CASSRLVTETQYF
TRBV6-1	-	CASNATPRGPSYTF
TRBV5-5	-	CASHPTDDSGNTIYF
TRBV5-1	-	CASSFTGLNTEAFF
TRBV29-1	-	CSVRTDQETQYF
TRBV5-1	-	CASSLGGGGSPLHF
TRBV28	-	CASSLGGTTNEKLFF
TRBV7-9	-	CASSLEKAGAAHEQYF
TRBV30	-	CAWRPGTGIEKLFF
TRBV19	-	CASSMVVGRGETQYF
TRBV2	-	CASSYGQGRAGELFF
TRBV5-8	-	CASSRQGTEAFF
TRBV5-4	-	CASSLPGQGIGEQYF
TRBV11-2	-	CASSLATSGVADTQYF
TRBV11-3	few	CASSFRGFGYTF
TRBV7-2	few	CASSRPSLRAADYEQYF
TRBV11-3	-	CASSFIGQSNEKLFF
TRBV6-5	-	CASSFWAGNYEQYF
TRBV5-1	-	CASSSQRGQGGYGYTF
TRBV28	few	CASTLGGDGTGELFF